What follows describes a single T cell receptor (beta chain). Its antigen is still unknown. The junction and the germline gene differ at one end; a read error may be behind it. Distinct nucleotide sequences in the sample also encode this CDR3. These data are taken from a study of persistence of HIV-infected CD4 T cells. For the study at large: Donors were ART-treated; their CMV- and Gag-responding CD4+ T cells were isolated.

The stimulus was an HIV-1 Gag 15-mer peptide pool, roughly 1 ug/peptide/mL. CD40L-negative CD69-negative CD45RO-high memory CD4+ T cells were sorted as populations depleted of antigen-responding cells. CD4+ T cell counts exceeded 400 cells/uL; CMV serology was positive. PBMCs were depleted of CD8+ T cells before stimulation. The CDR3 is 11 amino acids. The germline gives CDR1 DFQATT, CDR2 SNEGSKA (reference sequence). The immunoSEQ assay was version 4, run in survey mode. The table came from immunoSEQ multiplex PCR; TCRdb's copy has only in-frame clones and leaves some out. The data hold 35,000 or so clones, with about 83% observed a single time.

The V gene is TRBV20-1, the J gene TRBJ2-7; D is possibly TRBD1 (5 bases). The TCR comes from an adult with HIV. The donor label of this sample is uncertain. Sequenced here: cultured CD4+ T cells from PBMCs, sampled from a patient who received antiretroviral therapy. The CDR3 protein is CSAKGHLEQYF. CDR3 DNA: TGCAGCGCTAAGGGGCATCTCGAGCAGTACTTC.